Listed here are 10 T cell receptor beta chains from one sample, sequenced in a study of beta chain features in type 1 diabetes. Expressed TCRB transcripts were sequenced because the isolated RNA had all been reverse transcribed beforehand. The data were produced by immunoSEQ multiplex PCR, yet TCRdb's version contains in-frame clones alone and is incomplete. Here the sample spans about 320,000 clones, approximately 14% being singletons. The sequencing sample was made of central memory CD4+ T cells from blood. The receptor source for this set is a man in his thirties or forties in good health.

The chain recombines TRBV9 with TRBJ1-1; D not resolved. V gave up 0 bases and J gave up 3 bases, with 9 bases separating them. The CDR3 consists of 14 residues. Germline V gives CDR1 SGDLS, CDR2 YYNGEE. The CDR3 here is CASSVAGADTEAFF. CDR3 sequence (DNA): TGTGCCAGCAGCGTAGCAGGAGCTGACACTGAAGCTTTCTTT.

This clone was detected a few times. Distinct nucleotide sequences in the sample also encode this CDR3. The chain couples TRBV18 to TRBJ2-5, with D maybe TRBD1 (6 bases). The germline V and J ends were trimmed by 5 bases and 2 bases, with 9 bases remaining between them. The V gene's germline CDR1 is KGHSH and CDR2 LQKENI. CDR3 size: 13 residues. In DNA, the CDR3 is TGTGCCAGCTCAGGGACAACTCAAGAGACCCAGTACTTC. This translates into CASSGTTQETQYF.

This clone was counted between two and nine times. This sequence joins TRBV6-5 and TRBJ1-4, with D maybe TRBD1 (5 bases). The CDR3 is made up of 13 amino acids. The V gene's germline CDR1 is MNHEY and CDR2 SVGAGI. V was cut by 8 bases and J by 5 bases, with 12 bases left in between. The CDR3 DNA sequence: TGTGCCAGCTCGGGGGGACGGAATGAAAAACTGTTTTTT. Amino acid sequence: CASSGGRNEKLFF.

The chain links TRBV14 to TRBJ2-7; 9 bases line up with TRBD1. The CDR3 runs to 16 residues. V lost 11 bases to trimming and J lost 0 bases; unmatched junction nucleotides: 14. CDR1 and CDR2 (germline): SGHDN, FVKESK. The CDR3 sequence: CAGPDRGILSSYEQYV. In DNA, the CDR3 is TGTGCCGGCCCGGACAGGGGTATTCTTAGCTCCTACGAGCAGTACGTC.

This clone was observed a few times. The chain is built from TRBV19 and TRBJ2-4, with 9 bases lining up with TRBD2. Germline V lookup: CDR1 LNHDA, CDR2 SQIVND (reference sequence). The junction had 18 bases not matched to a gene; V was cut back by 8 bases and J by 4 bases. The length of the CDR3 is 18 residues. CDR3 DNA sequence: TGTGCCAGTTTTCAACCGGGACTAGCTTCACCTGGAAAAAACATTCAGTACTTC. The encoded protein is CASFQPGLASPGKNIQYF.

This clone was detected many times. The genes are TRBV5-4 and TRBJ2-3, with TRBD2 matching 7 bases. Germline V gives CDR1 SGHNT, CDR2 YYREEE (reference sequence). CDR3 length: 16 amino acids. The trim removed 4 bases at V and 1 base at J, leaving 9 bases unmatched. CDR3 amino acids: CASSPRGGRGTDTQYF. The CDR3 DNA is TGTGCCAGCAGCCCTAGGGGTGGGAGGGGCACAGATACGCAGTATTTT.

The chain joins TRBV25-1 to TRBJ1-2; TRBD1 matches at 12 bases. J gave up 7 bases and V 4 bases, and 10 bases lay outside the gene matches. CDR3 length equals 16 residues. Germline V gives CDR1 MGHDK, CDR2 SYGVNS. CDR3 in DNA: TGTGCCAGCAGTGCCCGGGGGGGACAGGGGGCGATTGGCTACACCTTC. Translating it yields CASSARGGQGAIGYTF.

Details on this clone: Different DNA sequences within this sample yield the same CDR3. V is TRBV7-2 and J is TRBJ2-2; D assignment may be TRBD1 or TRBD2 (6 bases each). CDR3 size: 13 residues. Trimming pared 3 bases from V and 6 bases from J, leaving 8 bases between. In germline, CDR1 is SGHTA, CDR2 FQGNSA. The CDR3 DNA sequence: TGTGCCAGCAGCTTGGGGGGCGCCGGGGAGCTGTTTTTT. It translates to CASSLGGAGELFF.

The rearrangement joins TRBV7-2 to TRBJ2-4, with 7 bases lining up with TRBD2. Germline CDR1 is SGHTA and CDR2 is FQGNSA. The CDR3 runs to 15 residues. The V segment lost 2 bases and the J segment 7 bases; nucleotides outside the gene matches: 8. In DNA form, the CDR3 reads TGTGCCAGCAGCTTATTTTGGGGGGGTGAGAACATTCAGTACTTC. This codes for CASSLFWGGENIQYF.

This clone has only a few counts. The gene calls are TRBV4-3 and TRBJ2-1; D possibly corresponds to TRBD2 (5 bases). The length of the CDR3 is 15 residues. Germline CDR1 reads LGHNA; CDR2 reads YSLEER. V lost 0 bases, J lost 12 bases, and 18 bases lay in between. CDR3 sequence reads: CASSQDLMREETQFF. DNA of the CDR3: TGCGCCAGCAGCCAAGATCTTATGAGGGAAGAGACGCAGTTCTTC.